The rows below give T cell receptor beta chains drawn from one sample of a study of T cell responses to AZD1222 COVID-19 vaccine. TCRdb's copy holds only in-frame clones and misses some; the assay was immunoSEQ multiplex PCR. The sample holds 75,000 to 95,000 clones, approximately 90% seen once. The sample was peripheral blood, taken 28 days after the second AZD1222 dose. The receptors shown here come from an adult who received the AZD1222 COVID-19 vaccine. Both conserved end residues are part of each CDR3. D genes are given only for firm matches. Where a row states a size, it is once, few, many or the class of an expanded clone; other rows omit it.

j_call: TRBJ2-2; clone_size: once; d_call: NA; v_call: TRBV6-5; cdr3_aa: CASRRGTGELFF; cdr3_nt: TGTGCCAGCCGCAGGGGCACCGGGGAGCTGTTTTTT
j_call: TRBJ1-2; clone_size: NA; d_call: NA; v_call: TRBV29-1; cdr3_aa: CSVEVGGEGYTF; cdr3_nt: TGCAGCGTTGAGGTGGGGGGCGAGGGCTACACCTTC
j_call: TRBJ1-2; clone_size: once; d_call: NA; v_call: TRBV25-1; cdr3_aa: CASSESRPGALVGYTF; cdr3_nt: TGTGCCAGCAGTGAATCCCGGCCGGGGGCGTTGGTCGGCTACACCTTC
j_call: TRBJ1-2; clone_size: NA; d_call: NA; v_call: TRBV28; cdr3_aa: CASSLGQNYGYTF; cdr3_nt: TGTGCCAGCAGTTTGGGGCAGAACTATGGCTACACCTTC
j_call: TRBJ2-4; clone_size: NA; d_call: NA; v_call: TRBV6-5; cdr3_aa: CASNSVKNIQYF; cdr3_nt: TGTGCCAGCAACTCCGTCAAAAACATTCAGTACTTC
j_call: TRBJ1-5; clone_size: NA; d_call: NA; v_call: TRBV2; cdr3_aa: CASSVPGSNQPQHF; cdr3_nt: TGTGCCAGCAGTGTGCCAGGATCCAATCAGCCCCAGCATTTT
j_call: TRBJ2-1; clone_size: NA; d_call: NA; v_call: TRBV5-1; cdr3_aa: CASSLSAILDEQFF; cdr3_nt: TGCGCCAGCAGCTTGTCGGCGATTCTGGATGAGCAGTTCTTC
j_call: TRBJ1-2; clone_size: NA; d_call: NA; v_call: TRBV27; cdr3_aa: CASSLGAPGYGYTF; cdr3_nt: TGTGCCAGCAGTTTAGGGGCTCCAGGGTATGGCTACACCTTC
j_call: TRBJ1-2; clone_size: NA; d_call: TRBD1; v_call: TRBV5-1; cdr3_aa: CASSLGTGDGYTF; cdr3_nt: TGCGCCAGCAGCTTGGGGACAGGGGATGGCTACACCTTC
j_call: TRBJ2-3; clone_size: NA; d_call: NA; v_call: TRBV19; cdr3_aa: CASSIGMGGTDTQYF; cdr3_nt: TGTGCCAGTAGTATCGGGATGGGGGGCACAGATACGCAGTATTTT
j_call: TRBJ1-6; clone_size: NA; d_call: NA; v_call: TRBV6-6; cdr3_aa: CASSLKGAYNSPLHF; cdr3_nt: TGTGCCAGCAGCCTGAAGGGGGCCTATAATTCACCCCTCCACTTT
j_call: TRBJ1-5; clone_size: NA; d_call: NA; v_call: TRBV25-1; cdr3_aa: CASSVHSSDQPQHF; cdr3_nt: TGTGCCAGCAGTGTACACAGTTCGGATCAGCCCCAGCATTTT
j_call: TRBJ2-5; clone_size: NA; d_call: TRBD2; v_call: TRBV28; cdr3_aa: CASSEPGGKLRETQYF; cdr3_nt: TGTGCCAGCAGTGAGCCGGGGGGGAAGTTGAGAGAGACCCAGTACTTC
j_call: TRBJ1-4; clone_size: once; d_call: NA; v_call: TRBV28; cdr3_aa: CASSPTELNERLFF; cdr3_nt: TGTGCCAGCAGTCCAACCGAACTGAATGAAAGGCTGTTTTTT
j_call: TRBJ1-4; clone_size: NA; d_call: NA; v_call: TRBV11-1; cdr3_aa: CASSSGDSKNEKLFF; cdr3_nt: TGTGCCAGCAGCTCAGGGGACTCGAAGAATGAAAAACTGTTTTTT
j_call: TRBJ2-1; clone_size: NA; d_call: TRBD2; v_call: TRBV6-2/TRBV6-3; cdr3_aa: CASSYSWEGTIENEQFF; cdr3_nt: TGTGCCAGCAGTTACTCATGGGAGGGCACTATAGAGAATGAGCAGTTCTTC
j_call: TRBJ1-2; clone_size: NA; d_call: NA; v_call: TRBV28; cdr3_aa: CASSPGSNAYGYTF; cdr3_nt: TGTGCCAGCAGTCCCGGATCAAACGCCTATGGCTACACCTTC
j_call: TRBJ1-6; clone_size: NA; d_call: NA; v_call: TRBV20-1; cdr3_aa: CSASHTWGSPLHF; cdr3_nt: TGCAGTGCTAGTCATACATGGGGATCACCCCTCCACTTT
j_call: TRBJ1-1; clone_size: NA; d_call: NA; v_call: TRBV4-1; cdr3_aa: CASSQISLISEAFF; cdr3_nt: TGCGCCAGCAGCCAAATCAGTCTTATTTCTGAAGCTTTCTTT
j_call: TRBJ2-2; clone_size: NA; d_call: TRBD1; v_call: TRBV5-5; cdr3_aa: CASSFRDSDTGELFF; cdr3_nt: TGTGCCAGCAGCTTCCGGGACAGCGACACCGGGGAGCTGTTTTTT
j_call: TRBJ1-1; clone_size: NA; d_call: NA; v_call: TRBV30; cdr3_aa: CAWSVVGAVRTEAFF; cdr3_nt: TGTGCCTGGAGTGTGGTTGGGGCGGTCCGCACTGAAGCTTTCTTT
j_call: TRBJ2-3; clone_size: NA; d_call: TRBD2; v_call: TRBV7-2; cdr3_aa: CASSFDGTSLDTQYF; cdr3_nt: TGTGCCAGCAGCTTCGACGGGACTAGCTTAGATACGCAGTATTTT
j_call: TRBJ1-4; clone_size: NA; d_call: NA; v_call: TRBV28; cdr3_aa: CASTFQGGSNEKLFF; cdr3_nt: TGTGCCAGCACTTTTCAGGGAGGTAGTAATGAAAAACTGTTTTTT
j_call: TRBJ2-7; clone_size: NA; d_call: NA; v_call: TRBV4-1; cdr3_aa: CASSQGGFGVREQYF; cdr3_nt: TGCGCCAGCAGCCAAGGGGGCTTTGGGGTCCGCGAGCAGTATTTC
j_call: TRBJ1-4; clone_size: NA; d_call: NA; v_call: TRBV9; cdr3_aa: CASSVAAGRNEKLFF; cdr3_nt: TGTGCCAGCAGCGTCGCGGCAGGGAGGAATGAAAAACTGTTTTTT
j_call: TRBJ1-2; clone_size: NA; d_call: NA; v_call: TRBV19; cdr3_aa: CASSPSEVVNYGYTF; cdr3_nt: TGTGCCAGTAGCCCTTCTGAGGTCGTGAACTATGGCTACACCTTC
j_call: TRBJ1-4; clone_size: once; d_call: NA; v_call: TRBV28; cdr3_aa: CASSLQPTNEKLFF; cdr3_nt: TGTGCCAGCAGTTTACAGCCAACTAATGAAAAACTGTTTTTT
j_call: TRBJ2-5; clone_size: NA; d_call: TRBD2; v_call: TRBV6-2/TRBV6-3; cdr3_aa: CASSYGRPGGGETQYF; cdr3_nt: TGTGCCAGCAGTTATGGGCGCCCGGGAGGTGGAGAGACCCAGTACTTC
j_call: TRBJ2-5; clone_size: NA; d_call: NA; v_call: TRBV6-1; cdr3_aa: CASSELRWIQYF; cdr3_nt: TGTGCCAGCAGTGAATTGAGGTGGATCCAGTACTTC
j_call: TRBJ1-1; clone_size: few; d_call: TRBD1; v_call: TRBV28; cdr3_aa: CASSYRGGGGTEAFF; cdr3_nt: TGTGCCAGCAGTTACAGGGGAGGTGGAGGAACTGAAGCTTTCTTT
j_call: TRBJ2-5; clone_size: NA; d_call: NA; v_call: TRBV7-9; cdr3_aa: CASSLAGRRETQYF; cdr3_nt: TGTGCCAGCAGCTTGGCGGGGAGGAGGGAGACCCAGTACTTC
j_call: TRBJ2-3; clone_size: NA; d_call: TRBD1; v_call: TRBV28; cdr3_aa: CAVGGQVTDTQYF; cdr3_nt: TGTGCCGTGGGGGGACAGGTCACAGATACGCAGTATTTT
j_call: TRBJ1-5; clone_size: NA; d_call: NA; v_call: TRBV28; cdr3_aa: CASSLYDRLFNQPQHF; cdr3_nt: TGTGCCAGCAGTTTATACGACAGACTCTTCAATCAGCCCCAGCATTTT
j_call: TRBJ2-5; clone_size: NA; d_call: NA; v_call: TRBV21-1; cdr3_aa: CASSKCVGQETQYF; cdr3_nt: TGTGCCAGCAGCAAATGCGTCGGTCAAGAGACCCAGTACTTC
j_call: TRBJ1-5; clone_size: NA; d_call: NA; v_call: TRBV28; cdr3_aa: CASSLIMTGNQPQHF; cdr3_nt: TGTGCCAGCAGTTTAATAATGACAGGCAATCAGCCCCAGCATTTT
j_call: TRBJ2-7; clone_size: NA; d_call: TRBD1; v_call: TRBV4-1; cdr3_aa: CASSPGQADYEQYF; cdr3_nt: TGCGCCAGCAGCCCCGGACAGGCGGACTACGAGCAGTACTTC
j_call: TRBJ2-1; clone_size: NA; d_call: NA; v_call: TRBV18; cdr3_aa: CASSPGQGGANEQFF; cdr3_nt: TGTGCCAGCTCACCAGGGCAGGGGGGTGCCAATGAGCAGTTCTTC
j_call: TRBJ2-2; clone_size: once; d_call: NA; v_call: TRBV3-1/TRBV3-2; cdr3_aa: CASSLYDDLLSSTGELFF; cdr3_nt: TGTGCCAGCTCCCTTTATGACGACCTACTTTCTTCCACCGGGGAGCTGTTTTTT
j_call: TRBJ1-5; clone_size: NA; d_call: TRBD1; v_call: TRBV28; cdr3_aa: CASNFLGQGGQPQHF; cdr3_nt: TGTGCCAGCAATTTCCTTGGACAGGGAGGGCAGCCCCAGCATTTT
j_call: TRBJ2-4; clone_size: NA; d_call: NA; v_call: TRBV6-6; cdr3_aa: CASSEAKNIQYF; cdr3_nt: TGTGCCAGCAGCGAAGCCAAAAACATTCAGTACTTC
j_call: TRBJ2-7; clone_size: NA; d_call: TRBD1; v_call: TRBV6-5; cdr3_aa: CASSYFDTGGKGEQYF; cdr3_nt: TGTGCCAGCAGTTACTTTGATACAGGGGGAAAGGGCGAGCAGTACTTC
j_call: TRBJ2-5; clone_size: NA; d_call: NA; v_call: TRBV11-1; cdr3_aa: CASSLDGNGETQYF; cdr3_nt: TGTGCCAGCAGCCTAGACGGGAACGGGGAGACCCAGTACTTC
j_call: TRBJ2-7; clone_size: NA; d_call: TRBD2; v_call: TRBV10-1; cdr3_aa: CASSDTGGISHEQYF; cdr3_nt: TGCGCCAGCAGTGATACGGGAGGAATATCCCACGAGCAGTACTTC
j_call: TRBJ2-7; clone_size: NA; d_call: TRBD1; v_call: TRBV6-5; cdr3_aa: CASRVRDSYEQYF; cdr3_nt: TGTGCCAGCAGAGTCCGGGACAGCTACGAGCAGTACTTC
j_call: TRBJ1-4; clone_size: NA; d_call: TRBD1; v_call: TRBV5-6; cdr3_aa: CASSFGTGVNEKLFF; cdr3_nt: TGTGCCAGCAGCTTCGGGACAGGAGTTAATGAAAAACTGTTTTTT
j_call: TRBJ2-1; clone_size: NA; d_call: NA; v_call: TRBV6-5; cdr3_aa: CASGGMGGNEQFF; cdr3_nt: TGTGCCAGCGGGGGGATGGGGGGCAATGAGCAGTTCTTC
j_call: TRBJ1-5; clone_size: NA; d_call: NA; v_call: TRBV19; cdr3_aa: CASSTPTLRGTLNQPQHF; cdr3_nt: TGTGCCAGTAGTACCCCTACGTTGCGGGGAACCCTTAATCAGCCCCAGCATTTT
j_call: TRBJ2-7; clone_size: NA; d_call: TRBD1; v_call: TRBV11-2; cdr3_aa: CASSFTGTGEHEQYF; cdr3_nt: TGTGCCAGCAGCTTCACCGGGACAGGGGAACACGAGCAGTACTTC
j_call: TRBJ1-5; clone_size: NA; d_call: NA; v_call: TRBV19; cdr3_aa: CASTPFARVDQPQHF; cdr3_nt: TGTGCCAGTACCCCCTTCGCCAGGGTGGATCAGCCCCAGCATTTT
j_call: TRBJ2-3; clone_size: NA; d_call: TRBD1; v_call: TRBV24-1; cdr3_aa: CATSETGGTDTQYF; cdr3_nt: TGTGCCACCAGTGAGACAGGGGGCACAGATACGCAGTATTTT